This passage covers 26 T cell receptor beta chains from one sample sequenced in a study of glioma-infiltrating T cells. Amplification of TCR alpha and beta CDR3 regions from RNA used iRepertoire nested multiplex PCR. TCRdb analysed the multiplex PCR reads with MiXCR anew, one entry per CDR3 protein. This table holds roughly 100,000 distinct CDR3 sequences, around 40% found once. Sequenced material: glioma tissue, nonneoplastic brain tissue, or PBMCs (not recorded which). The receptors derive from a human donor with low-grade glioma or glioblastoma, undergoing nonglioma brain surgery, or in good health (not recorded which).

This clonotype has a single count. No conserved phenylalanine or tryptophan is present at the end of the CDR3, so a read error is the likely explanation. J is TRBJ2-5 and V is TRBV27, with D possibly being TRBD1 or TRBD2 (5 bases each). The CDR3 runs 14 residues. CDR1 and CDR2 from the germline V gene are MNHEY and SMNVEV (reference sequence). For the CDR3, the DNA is TGTGCCAACAGTTTAGTTGGGGCGGGAGAGACCCAGTACTTA. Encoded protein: CANSLVGAGETQYL.

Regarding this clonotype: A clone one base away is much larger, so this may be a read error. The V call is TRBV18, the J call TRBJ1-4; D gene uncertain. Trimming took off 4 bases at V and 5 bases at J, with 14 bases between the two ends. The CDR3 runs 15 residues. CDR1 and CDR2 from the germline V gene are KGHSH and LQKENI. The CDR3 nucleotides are TGTGCCAGCTCACAAGAAAGGGCCGGGAATGAAAAACTGTTTTTT. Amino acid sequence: CASSQERAGNEKLFF.

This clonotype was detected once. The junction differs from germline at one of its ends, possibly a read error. CDR3 residues: CASSRSLSYGYTF. In DNA, the CDR3 is TGTGCAAGCAGTCGTTCGCTTAGCTATGGCTACACCTTC. V and J are TRBV28 and TRBJ1-2; D uncertain. Germline V CDR1 and CDR2: MDHEN, SYDVKM. CDR3 length: 13 amino acids.

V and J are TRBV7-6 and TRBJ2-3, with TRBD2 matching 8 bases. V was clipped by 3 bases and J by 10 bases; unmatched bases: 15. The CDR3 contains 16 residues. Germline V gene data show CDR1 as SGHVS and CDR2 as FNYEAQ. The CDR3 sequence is CASSFAAAGGGDAQYF. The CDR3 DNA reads TGTGCCAGCAGCTTCGCCGCGGCGGGGGGCGGCGATGCGCAGTATTTT.

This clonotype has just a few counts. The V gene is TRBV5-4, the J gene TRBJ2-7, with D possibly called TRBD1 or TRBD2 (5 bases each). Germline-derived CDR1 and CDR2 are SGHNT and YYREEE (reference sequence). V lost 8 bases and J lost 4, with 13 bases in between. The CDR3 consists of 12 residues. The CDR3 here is CASSVQAYEQYF. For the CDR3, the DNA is TGTGCCAGTAGCGTACAGGCTTACGAGCAGTACTTC.

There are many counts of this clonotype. The CDR3 loop is CASSFGTGGTYEQYF. Written as DNA, the CDR3 is TGTGCCAGCAGTTTTGGGACAGGGGGAACCTACGAGCAGTACTTC. The chain links TRBV12-3 or TRBV12-4 to TRBJ2-7, with 11 bases fitting TRBD1. J gave up 2 bases and V 3 bases, and 3 bases lay outside the gene matches. The CDR3 runs 15 residues.

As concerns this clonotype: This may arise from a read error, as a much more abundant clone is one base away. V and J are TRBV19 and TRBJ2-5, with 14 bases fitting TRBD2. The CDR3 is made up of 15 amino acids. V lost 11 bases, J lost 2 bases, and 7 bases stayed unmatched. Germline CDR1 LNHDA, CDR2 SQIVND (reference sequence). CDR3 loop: CAGTTSGGGQETQYF. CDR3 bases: TGTGCCGGCACGACTAGCGGGGGGGGTCAAGAGACCCAGTACTTC.

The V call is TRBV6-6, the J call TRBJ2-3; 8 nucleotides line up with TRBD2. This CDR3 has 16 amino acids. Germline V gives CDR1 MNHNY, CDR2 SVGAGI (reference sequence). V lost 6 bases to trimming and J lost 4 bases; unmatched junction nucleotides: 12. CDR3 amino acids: CASSPSSGASADTQYF. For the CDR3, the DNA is TGTGCCAGCAGCCCCAGTAGCGGGGCCAGCGCAGATACGCAGTATTTT.

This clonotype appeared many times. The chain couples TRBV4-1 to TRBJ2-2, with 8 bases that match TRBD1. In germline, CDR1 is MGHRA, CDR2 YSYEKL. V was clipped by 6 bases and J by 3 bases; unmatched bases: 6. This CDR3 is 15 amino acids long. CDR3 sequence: CASREKTGDTGELFF. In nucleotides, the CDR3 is TGCGCCAGCAGGGAAAAGACAGGGGACACCGGGGAGCTGTTTTTT.

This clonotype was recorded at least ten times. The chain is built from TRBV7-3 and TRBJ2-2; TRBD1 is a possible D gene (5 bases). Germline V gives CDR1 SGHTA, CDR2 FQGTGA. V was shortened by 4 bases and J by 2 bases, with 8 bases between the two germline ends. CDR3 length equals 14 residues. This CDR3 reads CASSSGLNTGELFF. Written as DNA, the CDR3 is TGTGCCAGCAGCTCAGGGCTTAACACCGGGGAGCTGTTTTTT. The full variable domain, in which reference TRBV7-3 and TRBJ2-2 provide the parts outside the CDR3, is GAGVSQTPSNKVTEKGKYVELRCDPISGHTALYWYRQSLGQGPEFLIYFQGTGAADDSGLPNDRFFAVRPEGSVSTLKIQRTERGDSAVYLCASSSGLNTGELFFGEGSRLTVL.

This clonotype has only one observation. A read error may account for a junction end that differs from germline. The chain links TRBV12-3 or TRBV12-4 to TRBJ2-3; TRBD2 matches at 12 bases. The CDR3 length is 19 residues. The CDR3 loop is CASSLASGRAWTSADTQYF. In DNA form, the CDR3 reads TGCGCCAGCAGTCTCGCTAGCGGGAGGGCCTGGACTAGCGCAGATACGCAGTATTTT.

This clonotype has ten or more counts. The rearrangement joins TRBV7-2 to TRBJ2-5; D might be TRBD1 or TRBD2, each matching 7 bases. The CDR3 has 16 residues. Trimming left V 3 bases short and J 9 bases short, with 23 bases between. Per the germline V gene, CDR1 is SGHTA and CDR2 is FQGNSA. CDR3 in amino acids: CASSLKGGGGQGAQYF. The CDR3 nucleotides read TGTGCCAGCAGCTTGAAAGGGGGAGGGGGCCAGGGGGCCCAGTACTTC.

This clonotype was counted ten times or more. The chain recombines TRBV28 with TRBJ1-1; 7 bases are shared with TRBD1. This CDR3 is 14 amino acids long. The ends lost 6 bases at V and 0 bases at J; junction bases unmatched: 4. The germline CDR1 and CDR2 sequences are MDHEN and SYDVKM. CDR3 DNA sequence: TGTGCCAGCAGGGGGACAGTTATGAACACTGAAGCTTTCTTT. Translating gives CASRGTVMNTEAFF.

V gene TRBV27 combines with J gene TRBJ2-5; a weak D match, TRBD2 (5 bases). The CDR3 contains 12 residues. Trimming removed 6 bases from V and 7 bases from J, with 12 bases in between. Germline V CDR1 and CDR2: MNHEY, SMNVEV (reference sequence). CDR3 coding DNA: TGTGCCAGCAGCTTAGACGGAGGGACCCAGTACTTC. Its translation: CASSLDGGTQYF.

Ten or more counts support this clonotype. The DNA for the CDR3 is TGTGCCAGCTACAGGGGTGAGGGGCCCAATCAGCCCCAGCATTTT. Encoded protein: CASYRGEGPNQPQHF. The genes are TRBV2 and TRBJ1-5; 7 positions match TRBD1. Germline-derived CDR1 and CDR2 are SNHLY and FYNNEI. The junction had 10 bases not matched to a gene; V was cut back by 8 bases and J by 3 bases. The CDR3 has 15 residues.

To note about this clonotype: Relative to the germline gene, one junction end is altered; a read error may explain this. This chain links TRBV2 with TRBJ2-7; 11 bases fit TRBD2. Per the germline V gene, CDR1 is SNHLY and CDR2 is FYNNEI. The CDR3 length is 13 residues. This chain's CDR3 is CATTSGSPYKQYF. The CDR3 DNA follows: TGTGCCACTACTAGCGGGAGCCCCTACAAGCAGTACTTC.

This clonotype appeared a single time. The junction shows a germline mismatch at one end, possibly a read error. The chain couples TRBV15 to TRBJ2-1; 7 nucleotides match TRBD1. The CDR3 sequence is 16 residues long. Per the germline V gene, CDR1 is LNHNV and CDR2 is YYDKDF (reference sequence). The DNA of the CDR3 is TGTACCACCAGCAGTAGTCGGACAGGTGTCTACAATGAGCAGTTCTTC. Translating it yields CTTSSSRTGVYNEQFF. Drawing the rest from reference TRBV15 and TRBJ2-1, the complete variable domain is DAMVIQNPRYQVTQFGKPVTLSCSQTLNHNVMYWYQQKSSQAPKLLFHYYDKDFNNEADTPDNFQSRRPNTSFCFLDIRSPGLGDTAMYLCTTSSSRTGVYNEQFFGPGTRLTVL.

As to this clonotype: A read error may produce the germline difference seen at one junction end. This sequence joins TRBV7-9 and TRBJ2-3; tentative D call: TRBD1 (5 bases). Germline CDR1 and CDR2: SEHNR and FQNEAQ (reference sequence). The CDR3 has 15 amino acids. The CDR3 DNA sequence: TGTGCCAGCAGCCTAACTGGGGCACTGACAGATACGCAGTGTTTT. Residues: CASSLTGALTDTQCF.

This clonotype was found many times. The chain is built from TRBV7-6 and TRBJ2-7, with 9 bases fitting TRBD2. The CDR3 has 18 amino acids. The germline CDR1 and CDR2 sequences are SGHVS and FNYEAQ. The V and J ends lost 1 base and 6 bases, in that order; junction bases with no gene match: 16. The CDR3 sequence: CASSLGSGRSLAGLEQYF. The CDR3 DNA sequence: TGTGCCAGCAGCTTAGGAAGTGGAAGAAGCCTAGCGGGACTCGAGCAGTACTTC.

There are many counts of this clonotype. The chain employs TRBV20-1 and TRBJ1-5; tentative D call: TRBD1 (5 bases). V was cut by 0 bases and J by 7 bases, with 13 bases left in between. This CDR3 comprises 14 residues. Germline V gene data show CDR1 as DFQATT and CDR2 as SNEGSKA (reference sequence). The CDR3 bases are TGCAGTGCTAGAGATAGGGCAGGGCGGCAGCCCCAGCATTTT. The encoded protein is CSARDRAGRQPQHF.

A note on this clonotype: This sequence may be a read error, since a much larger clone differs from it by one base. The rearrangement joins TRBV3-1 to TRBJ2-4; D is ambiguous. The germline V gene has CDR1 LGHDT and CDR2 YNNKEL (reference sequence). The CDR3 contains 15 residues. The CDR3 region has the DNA TGTGCCAGCAGCCAAAAGGATATAGCCAAAAAAATTCAGTACTTC. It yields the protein CASSQKDIAKKIQYF.

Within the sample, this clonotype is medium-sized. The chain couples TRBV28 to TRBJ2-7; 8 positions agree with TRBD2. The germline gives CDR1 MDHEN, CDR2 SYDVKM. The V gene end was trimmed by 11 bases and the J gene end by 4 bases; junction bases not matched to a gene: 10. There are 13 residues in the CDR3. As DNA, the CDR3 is TGTGCCGGCTCCGTCGGGGGGGCTTACGAGCAGTACTTC. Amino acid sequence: CAGSVGGAYEQYF.

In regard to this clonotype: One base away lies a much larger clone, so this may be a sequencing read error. CDR3 sequence (DNA): TGTGCCAGCAGGCCACGGACTAGCAGGGGGACGACTTCGCAGTATTTT. It translates to CASRPRTSRGTTSQYF. J is TRBJ2-3 and V is TRBV2; D perhaps matches TRBD2 (8 bases). The V gene lost 6 bases and the J gene lost 10 bases, with 26 bases spanning the gap. The CDR3 runs 16 residues. The germline gives CDR1 SNHLY, CDR2 FYNNEI.

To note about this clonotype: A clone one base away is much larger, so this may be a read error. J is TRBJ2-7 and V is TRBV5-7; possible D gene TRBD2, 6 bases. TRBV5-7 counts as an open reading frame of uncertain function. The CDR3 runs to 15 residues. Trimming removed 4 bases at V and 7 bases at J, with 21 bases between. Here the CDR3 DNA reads TGTGCCAGCAGCACGGGACTCTCCTACACCAATGAGCAGTACTTC. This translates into CASSTGLSYTNEQYF.

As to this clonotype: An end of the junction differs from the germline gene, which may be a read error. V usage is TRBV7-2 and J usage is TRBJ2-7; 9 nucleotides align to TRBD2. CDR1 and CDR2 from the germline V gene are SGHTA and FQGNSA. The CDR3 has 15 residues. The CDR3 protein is CASSLGGAGGYGQHF. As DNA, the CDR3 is TGTGCCAGCAGCTTGGGGGGAGCGGGAGGATACGGGCAGCACTTC.

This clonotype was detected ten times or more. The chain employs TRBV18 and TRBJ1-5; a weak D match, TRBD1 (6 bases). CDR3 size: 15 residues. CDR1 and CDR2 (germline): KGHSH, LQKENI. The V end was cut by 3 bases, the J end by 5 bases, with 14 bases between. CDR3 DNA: TGTGCCAGCTCACCGGACAGATCAGGCGATCAGCCCCAGCATTTT. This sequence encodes CASSPDRSGDQPQHF.